The 29 T cell receptor beta chains below come from one sample, sequenced in a study of T cell changes during pregnancy in multiple sclerosis. The method was immunoSEQ multiplex PCR; TCRdb's version includes in-frame clones alone and lacks a portion of them. The data show 40,000 to 45,000 clones, 89% seen once. The sequencing here drew on CD4+ T cells from peripheral blood mononuclear cells, taken in the first trimester of pregnancy. These receptors were collected from a female donor with multiple sclerosis, enrolled in a pregnancy study.

The chain links TRBV11-3 to TRBJ2-3, with a tentative D call TRBD1 (5 bases). Germline CDR1 SGHNT, CDR2 YENEEA. CDR3 size: 14 residues. Between the trimmed V and J ends, which lost 2 bases and 4 bases, there was a span of 10 bases. CDR3 in amino acids: CASSLRRGPDTQYF. As DNA, the CDR3 is TGTGCCAGCAGCTTAAGAAGGGGCCCAGATACGCAGTATTTT. Full variable domain (rest looked up from reference TRBV11-3 and TRBJ2-3): EAGVVQSPRYKIIEKKQPVAFWCNPISGHNTLYWYLQNLGQGPELLIRYENEEAVDDSQLPKDRFSAERLKGVDSTLKIQPAELGDSAVYLCASSLRRGPDTQYFGPGTRLTVL.

This clone showed up just a few times. The chain uses TRBV7-9 and TRBJ2-1; D is unresolved. Trimming cost V 3 bases and J 0 bases, with 15 bases left between them. CDR1 and CDR2 from the germline V gene are SEHNR and FQNEAQ (reference sequence). The CDR3 sequence is 17 residues long. CDR3 sequence reads: CASSFLVTPSSYNEQFF. The CDR3 DNA reads TGTGCCAGCAGCTTTCTCGTAACGCCGAGCTCCTACAATGAGCAGTTCTTC. Full variable domain (missing parts from reference TRBV7-9 and TRBJ2-1): DTGVSQNPRHKITKRGQNVTFRCDPISEHNRLYWYRQTLGQGPEFLTYFQNEAQLEKSRLLSDRFSAERPKGSFSTLEIQRTEQGDSAMYLCASSFLVTPSSYNEQFFGPGTRLTVL.

The genes are TRBV7-2 and TRBJ1-3, with a possible D match to TRBD1 (6 bases). The CDR3 is 14 residues long. V was shortened by 3 bases and J by 5 bases, with 11 bases between the two germline ends. Per the germline V gene, CDR1 is SGHTA and CDR2 is FQGNSA. CDR3 sequence reads: CASSFSGTRNTIYF. In DNA form, the CDR3 reads TGTGCCAGCAGCTTCTCCGGGACAAGAAACACCATATATTTT. Based on the CDR3 plus reference TRBV7-2 and TRBJ1-3, the full variable domain is GAGVSQSPSNKVTEKGKDVELRCDPISGHTALYWYRQSLGQGLEFLIYFQGNSAPDKSGLPSDRFSAERTGGSVSTLTIQRTQQEDSAVYLCASSFSGTRNTIYFGEGSWLTVV.

V and J are TRBV25-1 and TRBJ2-5; 8 bases fit TRBD1. The germline V gene has CDR1 MGHDK and CDR2 SYGVNS. Trimming removed 2 bases from V and 4 bases from J; junction bases left unmatched: 3. This CDR3 spans 14 amino acids. In DNA form, the CDR3 reads TGTGCCAGCAGTGAAGGCAGGGGGCGAGAGACCCAGTACTTC. It encodes CASSEGRGRETQYF.

This chain uses TRBV18 with TRBJ2-5; a possible D gene is TRBD2 (6 bases). Germline assignment: CDR1 KGHSH and CDR2 LQKENI. The V end lost 4 bases, the J end lost 3 bases, and 9 bases lay between the germline ends. The CDR3 is made up of 13 amino acids. The CDR3 loop reads CASSQGTEETQYF. DNA of the CDR3: TGTGCCAGCTCACAGGGGACTGAAGAGACCCAGTACTTC. The complete variable domain, with remaining parts taken from reference TRBV18 and TRBJ2-5, reads NAGVMQNPRHLVRRRGQEARLRCSPMKGHSHVYWYRQLPEEGLKFMVYLQKENIIDESGMPKERFSAEFPKEGPSILRIQQVVRGDSAAYFCASSQGTEETQYFGPGTRLLVL.

CDR3 sequence reads: CASSLTFGARHSGANVLTF. CDR3 bases: TGTGCCAGCAGCTTAACTTTTGGGGCGAGACACTCTGGGGCCAACGTCCTGACTTTC. The chain combines TRBV9 with TRBJ2-6, with a possible D match to TRBD1 (5 bases). The V and J ends lost 4 bases and 0 bases respectively, with 20 bases between them. Germline CDR1 is SGDLS and CDR2 is YYNGEE. This CDR3 has 19 amino acids.

This sequence joins TRBV5-4 and TRBJ1-3; D might be TRBD1 (5 bases). V shed 1 base and J shed 9 bases, with 11 bases lying between them. The germline CDR1 and CDR2 sequences are SGHNT and YYREEE (reference sequence). The CDR3 is 13 amino acids. The CDR3 nucleotides are TGTGCCAGCAGCTTGCAGGGAATGGGCACCATATATTTT. It yields the protein CASSLQGMGTIYF.

The genes are TRBV5-1 and TRBJ2-3, with TRBD1 identical over 8 bases. The CDR3 extends over 14 amino acids. Trimming at V came to 5 bases and at J to 2 bases, leaving 4 bases not matched to a gene. In germline, CDR1 is SGHRS, CDR2 YFSETQ. The CDR3 sequence: CASSHRGSTDTQYF. In nucleotides, the CDR3 is TGCGCCAGCAGTCACAGGGGGTCCACAGATACGCAGTATTTT. The variable domain in full, completed from reference TRBV5-1 and TRBJ2-3, reads KAGVTQTPRYLIKTRGQQVTLSCSPISGHRSVSWYQQTPGQGLQFLFEYFSETQRNKGNFPGRFSGRQFSNSRSEMNVSTLELGDSALYLCASSHRGSTDTQYFGPGTRLTVL.

The chain carries TRBV5-1 and TRBJ2-3; D may be TRBD2 (6 bases). Germline CDR1 and CDR2: SGHRS and YFSETQ. The CDR3 is 15 amino acids. Trimming took off 4 bases at V and 2 bases at J, with 14 bases between the two ends. The CDR3 bases are TGCGCCAGCAGCGGGGGGACTTTGTTCACAGATACGCAGTATTTT. This codes for CASSGGTLFTDTQYF.

The CDR3 spells CASSLAGLLSSYNEQFF. The CDR3 DNA reads TGTGCCAGCAGCTTAGCAGGGCTCCTGAGCTCCTACAATGAGCAGTTCTTC. This chain connects TRBV11-2 to TRBJ2-1; D is possibly TRBD1 (5 bases). Germline V CDR1 and CDR2: SGHAT, FQNNGV. V lost 1 base and J 0 bases, leaving 13 bases between the germline ends. The CDR3 consists of 17 residues.

The CDR3 region is CASSLEPAGVSYEQYF. DNA of the CDR3: TGTGCCAGCAGCTTGGAACCAGCGGGAGTCTCCTACGAGCAGTACTTC. The rearrangement uses TRBV5-4 and TRBJ2-7, with 8 bases lining up with TRBD2. The ends lost 0 bases at V and 0 bases at J; junction bases unmatched: 5. The CDR3 runs 16 residues. From germline, CDR1 is SGHNT and CDR2 YYREEE (reference sequence).

The chain has TRBV7-9 and TRBJ2-2; D unclear. The germline CDR1 and CDR2 sequences are SEHNR and FQNEAQ (reference sequence). With 6 bases removed from V and 6 bases from J, the gap between germline ends came to 14 bases. The CDR3 is made up of 14 amino acids. CDR3 amino acids: CASRILRQAGELFF. DNA of the CDR3: TGTGCCAGCAGAATACTTCGGCAGGCCGGGGAGCTGTTTTTT.

The chain recombines TRBV6-1 with TRBJ1-5; D is undetermined. CDR1 and CDR2 (germline): MNHNS, SASEGT. V was trimmed by 7 bases and J by 2 bases, leaving 9 bases between them. The CDR3 is made up of 13 amino acids. The DNA for the CDR3 is TGTGCCAGCATGGAAGGAGGCAATCAGCCCCAGCATTTT. Translated: CASMEGGNQPQHF.

The chain recombines TRBV28 with TRBJ2-7, with 15 bases lining up with TRBD2. Germline V gives CDR1 MDHEN, CDR2 SYDVKM. V shed 8 bases, J shed 3 bases, and the junction held 8 bases outside the gene matches. The CDR3 is made up of 16 amino acids. The CDR3 sequence is CASQLGLAGGGYEQYF. DNA for the CDR3: TGTGCCAGCCAGCTGGGACTAGCGGGAGGAGGCTACGAGCAGTACTTC.

V usage is TRBV21-1 and J usage is TRBJ1-1; the DNA was not compared with TRBD1, the D call given in the table. TRBV21-1 represents a pseudogene. The CDR3 is 19 amino acids. The CDR3: CASSKGCRTGGYQDTEAFF. The CDR3 region has the DNA TGTGCCAGCAGCAAAGGGTGTCGGACAGGGGGCTATCAGGACACTGAAGCTTTCTTT.

The chain links TRBV23-1 to TRBJ1-5; TRBD1 agrees at 9 bases. TRBV23-1 is placed among ORFs of uncertain function. With V trimmed by 6 bases and J by 7 bases, 7 bases remained unmatched. CDR3 length: 14 amino acids. In DNA, the CDR3 is TGCGCCAGCAGCCACGACAGGGGGAAACAGCCCCAGCATTTT. This gives the protein CASSHDRGKQPQHF.

The chain has TRBV5-1 and TRBJ2-1; 12 bases align to TRBD2. The length of the CDR3 is 15 residues. Trimming removed 4 bases from V and 5 bases from J; junction bases left unmatched: 4. The germline CDR1 and CDR2 sequences are SGHRS and YFSETQ. The CDR3: CASSRLAGGHNEQFF. The CDR3 nucleotides are TGCGCCAGCAGCCGGCTAGCGGGAGGGCACAATGAGCAGTTCTTC.

The chain couples TRBV5-4 to TRBJ2-7; 14 bases fit TRBD2. The CDR3 runs 15 residues. Germline V CDR1 and CDR2: SGHNT, YYREEE (reference sequence). Trimming at V came to 3 bases and at J to 5 bases, leaving 4 bases not matched to a gene. CDR3 region: CASSWGLAGVNEQYF. The CDR3 DNA sequence: TGTGCCAGCAGCTGGGGACTAGCGGGAGTAAACGAGCAGTACTTC.

This clone was detected only once. This chain links TRBV5-1 with TRBJ2-1; D may be TRBD2 (7 bases). This CDR3 spans 13 amino acids. Trimming cost V 4 bases and J 10 bases, with 15 bases left between them. Germline CDR1 reads SGHRS; CDR2 reads YFSETQ. The CDR3 region is CASSGRGVGEQFF. Here the CDR3 DNA reads TGCGCCAGCAGCGGGAGGGGGGTCGGGGAGCAGTTCTTC.

The rearrangement uses TRBV28 and TRBJ2-7; 7 positions agree with TRBD1. The germline V gene has CDR1 MDHEN and CDR2 SYDVKM. This CDR3 comprises 17 residues. V lost 6 bases to trimming and J lost 5 bases; unmatched junction nucleotides: 19. CDR3 region: CASRSTGKTSLIDEQYF. CDR3 bases: TGTGCCAGCAGGTCGACAGGGAAAACCTCTCTGATAGACGAGCAGTACTTC.

The V call is TRBV7-3, the J call TRBJ1-4; D is unclear. The CDR3 consists of 16 residues. V lost 3 bases and J lost 7, with 18 bases in between. Per germline, CDR1 SGHTA and CDR2 FQGTGA. CDR3 region: CASSFERGLPPEKLFF. CDR3 bases: TGTGCCAGCAGCTTTGAGCGGGGATTGCCCCCTGAAAAACTGTTTTTT.

The chain combines TRBV18 with TRBJ1-4, with TRBD1 as a possible D gene (5 bases). V was trimmed by 3 bases and J by 4 bases, leaving 15 bases between them. The CDR3 consists of 16 residues. Germline assignment: CDR1 KGHSH and CDR2 LQKENI. In DNA, the CDR3 is TGTGCCAGCTCACCTAGAACGACAGAAGATAATGAAAAACTGTTTTTT. Its protein product is CASSPRTTEDNEKLFF.

This clone has only a few counts. The chain joins TRBV7-9 to TRBJ2-1; TRBD2 agrees at 13 bases. After removal of 5 bases from V and 7 bases from J, the junction contained 11 bases not matched to a gene. Germline V gives CDR1 SEHNR, CDR2 FQNEAQ (reference sequence). The CDR3 is made up of 17 amino acids. CDR3 bases: TGTGCCAGCAGCCCGGGGACTAGCGGGGCTGCCAGAAATGAGCAGTTCTTC. Translating it yields CASSPGTSGAARNEQFF. The full variable domain, its missing parts supplied by reference TRBV7-9 and TRBJ2-1, is DTGVSQNPRHKITKRGQNVTFRCDPISEHNRLYWYRQTLGQGPEFLTYFQNEAQLEKSRLLSDRFSAERPKGSFSTLEIQRTEQGDSAMYLCASSPGTSGAARNEQFFGPGTRLTVL.

This clone was counted once. This chain links TRBV5-4 with TRBJ1-2, with 7 bases matching TRBD1. After removal of 3 bases from V and 8 bases from J, the junction contained 22 bases not matched to a gene. The length of the CDR3 is 18 residues. CDR1 SGHNT and CDR2 YYREEE come from the germline V gene (reference sequence). The CDR3 region has the DNA TGTGCCAGCAGCTGGCAACCCGGGACAGCGTCCCGTCTAGGGGGCTACACCTTC. Translation: CASSWQPGTASRLGGYTF.

V is TRBV28 and J is TRBJ2-5; a possible D gene is TRBD2 (6 bases). CDR1 and CDR2 from the germline V gene are MDHEN and SYDVKM. V lost 8 bases and J lost 2, with 15 bases in between. This CDR3 is 14 amino acids long. CDR3 sequence: CASAPGGVQETQYF. The CDR3 coding sequence is TGTGCCAGCGCCCCCGGCGGGGTTCAAGAGACCCAGTACTTC.

The chain combines TRBV7-2 with TRBJ2-2; no clear D gene. Germline V gene data show CDR1 as SGHTA and CDR2 as FQGNSA. The CDR3 is 16 residues long. The V end lost 0 bases, the J end lost 2 bases, and 10 bases lay between the germline ends. CDR3 amino acids: CASSLATTPNTGELFF. In nucleotides, the CDR3 is TGTGCCAGCAGCTTAGCTACCACACCTAACACCGGGGAGCTGTTTTTT.

The CDR3 bases are TGTGCCAGCAATCCCGGACAGGGCGGCTCACCCCTCCACTTT. Encoded protein: CASNPGQGGSPLHF. The chain is built from TRBV2 and TRBJ1-6; TRBD1 matches 8 bases. The V and J ends lost 7 bases and 10 bases, in that order; junction bases with no gene match: 9. This CDR3 contains 14 residues. CDR1 and CDR2 from the germline V gene are SNHLY and FYNNEI.

The rearrangement uses TRBV7-3 and TRBJ1-2; D uncertain. Germline V gene data show CDR1 as SGHTA and CDR2 as FQGTGA. This CDR3 has 11 residues. Trimming stripped 4 bases from V and 9 bases from J, with 9 bases between. The CDR3 loop reads CASSSTGSYTF. The CDR3 DNA sequence: TGTGCCAGCAGCTCTACCGGGAGCTACACCTTC. The full variable domain, with the rest looked up from reference TRBV7-3 and TRBJ1-2, is GAGVSQTPSNKVTEKGKYVELRCDPISGHTALYWYRQSLGQGPEFLIYFQGTGAADDSGLPNDRFFAVRPEGSVSTLKIQRTERGDSAVYLCASSSTGSYTFGSGTRLTVV.

This clone appeared a few times. The chain recombines TRBV19 with TRBJ2-7; perhaps TRBD1 as D (5 bases). Trimming took off 3 bases at V and 5 bases at J, with 14 bases between the two ends. CDR1 is LNHDA, CDR2 SQIVND, per germline (reference sequence). This CDR3 region has 14 residues. The CDR3 region has the DNA TGTGCCAGTAGTATGGGGCGTAAGGTCCACGAGCAGTACTTC. It yields the protein CASSMGRKVHEQYF.